This TCR beta chain was documented in a study of CD8 T cells in ankylosing spondylitis. Per the germline V gene, CDR1 is SEHNR and CDR2 is FQNEAQ (reference sequence). The CDR3 covers 15 residues. With 5 bases clipped from V and 4 bases from J, the junction kept 10 bases outside the gene matches. This clonotype came up many times. Its specificity is unknown. Each CDR3 protein is one row after TCRdb ran MiXCR on the 5' RACE reads. The data show some 220,000 distinct CDR3 sequences, about 7% seen once. Points from the study as a whole: Made up of eight highly homologous variants, a TCR beta motif appeared characteristic of ankylosing spondylitis blood. In ankylosing spondylitis patients, matched synovial fluid reportedly showed significant enrichment of disease-linked clones.

The TCR was taken from a male donor with ankylosing spondylitis. The specimen sequenced was blood, either unsorted or a sorted T cell fraction (not recorded which). This chain connects TRBV7-9 to TRBJ2-7; 8 bases line up with TRBD1. In nucleotides, the CDR3 is TGTGCCAGCAGCCAAGGACAGGGCAATACTTACGAGCAGTACTTC. The encoded protein is CASSQGQGNTYEQYF.